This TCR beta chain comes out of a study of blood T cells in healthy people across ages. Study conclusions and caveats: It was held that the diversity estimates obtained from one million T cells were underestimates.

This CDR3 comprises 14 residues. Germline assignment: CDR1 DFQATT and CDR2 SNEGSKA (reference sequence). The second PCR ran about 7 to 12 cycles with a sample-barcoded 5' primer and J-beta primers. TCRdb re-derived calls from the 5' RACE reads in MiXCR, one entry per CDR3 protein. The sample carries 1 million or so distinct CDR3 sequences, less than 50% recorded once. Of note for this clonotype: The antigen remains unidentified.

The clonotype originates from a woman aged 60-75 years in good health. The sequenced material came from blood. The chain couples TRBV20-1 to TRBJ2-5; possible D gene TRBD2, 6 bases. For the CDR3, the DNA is TGCTCAAGTTTTCCCGGGGGTACCCAAGAGACCCAGTACTTC. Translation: CSSFPGGTQETQYF.